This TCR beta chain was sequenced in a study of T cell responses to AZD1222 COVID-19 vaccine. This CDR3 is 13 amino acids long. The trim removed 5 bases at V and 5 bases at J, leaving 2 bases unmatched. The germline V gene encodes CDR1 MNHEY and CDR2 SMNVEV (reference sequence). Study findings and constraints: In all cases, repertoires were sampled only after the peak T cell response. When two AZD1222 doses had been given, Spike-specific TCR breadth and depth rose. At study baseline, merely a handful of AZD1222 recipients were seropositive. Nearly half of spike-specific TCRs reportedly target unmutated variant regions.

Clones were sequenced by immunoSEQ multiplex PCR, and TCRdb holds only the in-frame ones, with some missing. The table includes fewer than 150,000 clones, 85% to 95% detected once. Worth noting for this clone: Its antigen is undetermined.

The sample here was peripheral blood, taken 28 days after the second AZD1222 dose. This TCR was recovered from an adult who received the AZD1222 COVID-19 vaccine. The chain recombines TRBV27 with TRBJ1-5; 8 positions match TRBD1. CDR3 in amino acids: CASSQGAYQPQHF. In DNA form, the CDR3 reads TGTGCCAGCAGTCAGGGGGCGTATCAGCCCCAGCATTTT.